The 29 T cell receptor beta chains below all came from one sample that was sequenced in a study of blood T cell repertoires in COVID-19. Libraries were prepared by immunoSEQ multiplex PCR; TCRdb keeps only in-frame clonotypes and omits some of them. The sample has 200,000 to 300,000 clones, roughly 84% seen once. The sample comprised peripheral blood. These receptors were obtained from a human donor in a cohort sampled during active COVID-19.

This chain connects TRBV28 to TRBJ1-5; a weak D match, TRBD1 (5 bases). The CDR3 consists of 15 residues. Trimming removed 2 bases from V and 3 bases from J, with 11 bases in between. Germline V gene sequence: CDR1 MDHEN, CDR2 SYDVKM. The CDR3 loop reads CASSLGAGNNQPQHF. DNA of the CDR3: TGTGCCAGCAGTTTAGGGGCAGGGAACAATCAGCCCCAGCATTTT.

V is TRBV5-8 and J is TRBJ2-4, with no clear D. The length of the CDR3 is 20 residues. V lost 2 bases and J lost 0, with 24 bases in between. The germline gives CDR1 SGHTS, CDR2 YDEGEE. The CDR3 nucleotides read TGTGCCAGCAGCTTTTCCCTGGATCTGGGCCGGAATGTAGCCAAAAACATTCAGTACTTC. It specifies CASSFSLDLGRNVAKNIQYF.

The chain couples TRBV11-1 to TRBJ2-1; TRBD1 matches at 9 bases. Germline V gene lookup returns CDR1 SGHAT and CDR2 FQDESV (reference sequence). The CDR3 has 18 amino acids. J lost 0 bases, V lost 0 bases, and 6 bases had no gene match. The CDR3 DNA follows: TGTGCCAGCAGCTTAGCTTGGACAGGGGAGGTCTCCTACAATGAGCAGTTCTTC. Translating it yields CASSLAWTGEVSYNEQFF.

This chain joins TRBV3-1 (or the pseudogene TRBV3-2) and TRBJ1-1, with TRBD1 matching over 7 bases. Germline CDR1 is LGHDT and CDR2 is YNNKEL (reference sequence). V dropped 1 base and J dropped 10; count of bases not matched to a gene: 3. This CDR3 region has 12 residues. CDR3 residues: CASSQAGTAAFF. The CDR3 DNA is TGTGCCAGCAGCCAAGCCGGGACAGCAGCTTTCTTT.

The rearrangement uses TRBV5-1 and TRBJ2-3; D perhaps matches TRBD1 (5 bases). Germline V lookup: CDR1 SGHRS, CDR2 YFSETQ. The CDR3 has 16 residues. Trimming took 0 bases from V and 4 from J, leaving 15 bases between them. CDR3 loop: CASSLGLAGSADTQYF. DNA for the CDR3: TGCGCCAGCAGCTTGGGTCTGGCAGGGTCAGCAGATACGCAGTATTTT.

The chain couples TRBV7-9 to TRBJ1-2; D possibly corresponds to TRBD1 (6 bases). Germline loops: CDR1 SEHNR, CDR2 FQNEAQ (reference sequence). The CDR3 is 15 amino acids. Trimming removed 4 bases at V and 6 bases at J, with 18 bases between. The CDR3 here is CASSSPTGGLNGYTF. The CDR3, as DNA: TGTGCCAGCAGCTCACCGACAGGCGGGTTGAATGGCTACACCTTC.

This chain links TRBV9 with TRBJ2-7; 10 nucleotides agree with TRBD2. From germline, CDR1 is SGDLS and CDR2 YYNGEE. There are 16 residues in the CDR3. V lost 3 bases, J lost 2 bases, and 8 bases stayed unmatched. CDR3 loop: CASSETLAGEPYEQYF. The DNA of the CDR3 is TGTGCCAGCAGCGAAACTCTAGCGGGAGAGCCCTACGAGCAGTACTTC. The entire variable domain, with the rest obtained from reference TRBV9 and TRBJ2-7, is as follows: DSGVTQTPKHLITATGQRVTLRCSPRSGDLSVYWYQQSLDQGLQFLIQYYNGEERAKGNILERFSAQQFPDLHSELNLSSLELGDSALYFCASSETLAGEPYEQYFGPGTRLTVT.

This chain connects TRBV13 to TRBJ2-7, with D maybe TRBD1 (6 bases). CDR1 and CDR2 from the germline V gene are PRHDT and FYEKMQ (reference sequence). This CDR3 contains 15 residues. V was pared by 3 bases and J by 2 bases, with 14 bases between. The CDR3 protein is CASSLGQGMAYEQYF. The CDR3 DNA reads as TGTGCCAGCAGCTTGGGGCAGGGGATGGCCTACGAGCAGTACTTC.

The chain links TRBV9 to TRBJ2-1, with 9 nucleotides matching TRBD2. Germline V gene data show CDR1 as SGDLS and CDR2 as YYNGEE. The V gene end was trimmed by 0 bases and the J gene end by 8 bases; junction bases not matched to a gene: 15. The CDR3 loop spans 18 amino acids. CDR3 amino acids: CASSVGELAGVYGDEQFF. DNA for the CDR3: TGTGCCAGCAGCGTAGGGGAATTAGCGGGAGTTTATGGGGATGAGCAGTTCTTC.

The genes are TRBV6-5 and TRBJ2-2; the match to TRBD2 covers 7 bases. The CDR3 totals 16 residues. The junction had 5 bases not matched to a gene; V was cut back by 1 base and J by 3 bases. The germline CDR1 and CDR2 sequences are MNHEY and SVGAGI. CDR3 sequence: CASSYFGGRDTGELFF. The CDR3 region has the DNA TGTGCCAGCAGTTACTTTGGCGGGAGAGACACCGGGGAGCTGTTTTTT.

The rearrangement uses TRBV27 and TRBJ1-5; tentatively, D is TRBD1 (6 bases). The CDR3 sequence is 18 residues long. Trimming removed 0 bases from V and 0 bases from J, with 15 bases in between. Germline CDR1 and CDR2: MNHEY and SMNVEV (reference sequence). The CDR3: CASSLSPGGASSNQPQHF. Written as DNA, the CDR3 is TGTGCCAGCAGTTTATCTCCCGGGGGGGCCTCTAGCAATCAGCCCCAGCATTTT.

The CDR3 DNA reads as TGTGCCAGCAGCCAGTTGCAGGGGGCGAGGATGAACACTGAAGCTTTCTTT. As protein: CASSQLQGARMNTEAFF. The V call is TRBV3-1 (or the pseudogene TRBV3-2), the J call TRBJ1-1, with 8 bases identical to TRBD1. J was trimmed by 0 bases and V by 3 bases; bases with no gene match: 9. This CDR3 region has 17 residues. Germline CDR1 reads LGHDT; CDR2 reads YNNKEL (reference sequence).

The chain has TRBV28 and TRBJ1-3; possible D gene TRBD1, 6 bases. The length of the CDR3 is 15 residues. In germline, CDR1 is MDHEN, CDR2 SYDVKM. With 0 bases removed from V and 4 bases from J, the gap between germline ends came to 10 bases. The CDR3 loop is CASSLWGGLGNTIYF. CDR3 sequence (DNA): TGTGCCAGCAGTTTATGGGGGGGGCTCGGAAACACCATATATTTT.

J is TRBJ2-7 and V is TRBV5-6; no clear D. Germline CDR1 reads SGHDT; CDR2 reads YYEEEE. The CDR3 sequence is 12 residues long. The V end was cut by 3 bases, the J end by 2 bases, with 6 bases between. DNA for the CDR3: TGTGCCAGCAGCTCGTCTACCTACGAGCAGTACTTC. This sequence encodes CASSSSTYEQYF.

This clone turned up a few times. The chain couples TRBV11-2 to TRBJ1-4, with TRBD1 matching 7 bases. CDR1 is SGHAT and CDR2 is FQNNGV in the germline V gene. The CDR3 totals 15 residues. The junction had 1 base not matched to a gene; V was cut back by 1 base and J by 2 bases. CDR3 nucleotide sequence: TGTGCCAGCAGCTTAGGGGGACAGACTAATGAAAAACTGTTTTTT. Translation: CASSLGGQTNEKLFF.

This clone was found a few times. J is TRBJ2-1 and V is TRBV19; 10 bases match TRBD1. Germline-derived CDR1 and CDR2 are LNHDA and SQIVND (reference sequence). V was pared by 7 bases and J by 6 bases, with 9 bases of the junction left unmatched. This CDR3 has 15 residues. The CDR3 sequence is CASTLGQGTRNEQFF. DNA for the CDR3: TGTGCCAGTACCCTGGGACAGGGGACCCGCAATGAGCAGTTCTTC.

This clone was detected only once. V and J are TRBV18 and TRBJ1-1; tentative D call: TRBD1 (5 bases). The CDR3 has 14 amino acids. Per the germline V gene, CDR1 is KGHSH and CDR2 is LQKENI. V lost 10 bases, J lost 6 bases, and 21 bases lay in between. CDR3 bases: TGTGCCACCGATACCGGCGGGGGGGGGTCTGAAGCTTTCTTT. Protein product: CATDTGGGGSEAFF.

V is TRBV6-5 and J is TRBJ1-2; a possible D gene is TRBD1 (6 bases). The CDR3 sequence is 16 residues long. The germline gives CDR1 MNHEY, CDR2 SVGAGI. V lost 4 bases to trimming and J lost 6 bases, with 21 bases between them. The CDR3 DNA follows: TGTGCCAGCAGTTGGCCCCCACAGGGTGGGTGGAATGGCTACACCTTC. This sequence encodes CASSWPPQGGWNGYTF.

V gene TRBV19 combines with J gene TRBJ1-5; tentative D call: TRBD1 (6 bases). From germline, CDR1 is LNHDA and CDR2 SQIVND (reference sequence). Trimming removed 4 bases from V and 0 bases from J, with 22 bases in between. The CDR3 spans 19 residues. The CDR3 bases are TGTGCCAGTAGTAAATCTTCAGGGGAAGGAGTCTATAGCAATCAGCCCCAGCATTTT. This sequence encodes CASSKSSGEGVYSNQPQHF.

This clone has just a few counts. The J gene is TRBJ2-3, the V gene TRBV3-1 (or the pseudogene TRBV3-2), with 10 positions matching TRBD2. J was trimmed by 6 bases and V by 3 bases; bases with no gene match: 9. The length of the CDR3 is 16 residues. Germline V lookup: CDR1 LGHDT, CDR2 YNNKEL (reference sequence). CDR3 in DNA: TGTGCCAGCAGCCAGTCCAGCGGGAGGGCCCCCGATACGCAGTATTTT. Residues: CASSQSSGRAPDTQYF.

CDR3 region: CASSLGTVGNEKLFF. DNA for the CDR3: TGTGCCAGCAGCCTCGGGACAGTGGGTAATGAAAAACTGTTTTTT. The chain couples TRBV7-9 to TRBJ1-4; TRBD1 matches 7 bases. Germline V gene lookup returns CDR1 SEHNR and CDR2 FQNEAQ (reference sequence). This CDR3 comprises 15 residues. The junction had 7 bases not matched to a gene; V was cut back by 5 bases and J by 4 bases.

This clone was found a few times. This CDR3 reads CASSGDGHEQYF. In DNA, the CDR3 is TGTGCCAGTTCAGGGGATGGGCACGAGCAGTACTTC. V and J are TRBV19 and TRBJ2-7; possibly TRBD1 for D (6 bases). The CDR3 runs to 12 residues. Trimming left V 8 bases short and J 5 bases short, with 13 bases between. The germline CDR1 and CDR2 sequences are LNHDA and SQIVND (reference sequence). Variable domain in full (rest from reference TRBV19 and TRBJ2-7): DGGITQSPKYLFRKEGQNVTLSCEQNLNHDAMYWYRQDPGQGLRLIYYSQIVNDFQKGDIAEGYSVSREKKESFPLTVTSAQKNPTAFYLCASSGDGHEQYFGPGTRLTVT.

This clone was counted a few times. The chain links TRBV6-2 or TRBV6-3 to TRBJ1-5; possible D gene TRBD1, 6 bases. CDR1 and CDR2 (germline): MNHEY, SVGEGT. Trimming pared 0 bases from V and 7 bases from J, leaving 13 bases between. The CDR3 spans 15 residues. The CDR3 nucleotides read TGTGCCAGCAGTTACTCCTCAACACAGGGACAGCCCCAGCATTTT. It codes for CASSYSSTQGQPQHF.

The rearrangement joins TRBV28 to TRBJ1-4, with 8 bases that match TRBD1. V shed 3 bases, J shed 5 bases, and the junction held 11 bases outside the gene matches. The CDR3 is 17 residues long. Germline V lookup: CDR1 MDHEN, CDR2 SYDVKM. CDR3 coding DNA: TGTGCCAGCAGTTTCATATCAGGACAGGGACTAAATGAAAAACTGTTTTTT. Its protein is CASSFISGQGLNEKLFF.

J is TRBJ2-1 and V is TRBV27, with 8 positions matching TRBD1. Germline V gives CDR1 MNHEY, CDR2 SMNVEV (reference sequence). Losses at the gene ends were 2 bases for V and 5 bases for J; bases not matched to a gene: 5. This CDR3 contains 15 residues. The CDR3 spells CASSLPRDRHNEQFF. CDR3 DNA sequence: TGTGCCAGCAGTTTACCCCGGGACAGGCACAATGAGCAGTTCTTC.

The chain is built from TRBV27 and TRBJ1-1; D may be TRBD1 (5 bases). This CDR3 is built from 14 residues. Per the germline V gene, CDR1 is MNHEY and CDR2 is SMNVEV (reference sequence). V was trimmed by 5 bases and J by 0 bases, leaving 10 bases between them. The CDR3 sequence: CASSPDRLNTEAFF. In nucleotides, the CDR3 is TGTGCCAGCAGTCCCGACAGACTGAACACTGAAGCTTTCTTT.

The chain recombines TRBV29-1 with TRBJ1-1; possible D gene TRBD1, 5 bases. This CDR3 is built from 10 residues. Germline V lookup: CDR1 SQVTM, CDR2 ANQGSEA. Trimming stripped 7 bases from V and 10 bases from J, with 13 bases between. CDR3 DNA: TGCAGCGCGACAGCGGGGTCAGCTTTCTTT. Its protein is CSATAGSAFF.

The chain joins TRBV18 to TRBJ2-2; D remains ambiguous. The ends were cut back, 2 bases at V and 0 bases at J, with 13 bases in the middle. The CDR3 runs to 17 residues. Germline V CDR1 and CDR2: KGHSH, LQKENI. In DNA form, the CDR3 reads TGTGCCAGCTCACCAGTCAGCAGGAAACCGAACACCGGGGAGCTGTTTTTT. Translation gives CASSPVSRKPNTGELFF.

V and J are TRBV5-5 and TRBJ1-1; 8 nucleotides match TRBD1. J gave up 7 bases and V 0 bases, and 8 bases lay outside the gene matches. CDR1 is SGHKS and CDR2 is YYEKEE in the germline V gene (reference sequence). This CDR3 spans 15 amino acids. In DNA, the CDR3 is TGTGCCAGCAGCTTGGGGACAGGGCTCCTTCGTGAAGCTTTCTTT. Amino acid sequence: CASSLGTGLLREAFF.